What follows is one TCR beta chain and its context. The antigen is not known. Its ends do not fully match the called genes, so a read error is possible. This entry comes from a study of early T cells in non-severe SARS-CoV-2 infection. In the study overall: The study sequenced bulk RNA from unsorted whole blood, with chains unpaired. Findings and limits, study-wide: Database matching using VDJdb favored anti-spike CD8 responses, with private and CD4 specificities left missing.

Individual cDNA molecules received unique molecular identifiers during library preparation. Each CDR3 protein gets one entry after TCRdb re-called the 5' RACE reads with MiXCR. The sample records 100,000 to 150,000 distinct CDR3 sequences, around 14% being singletons. The material sequenced was whole blood. The source is an adult who was a healthcare worker with PCR-confirmed SARS-CoV-2 infection or an uninfected control (not recorded which).

CDR3 in DNA: TGTGCCAGCAGGTTAGGCAGGGCCTACGAGCAGTACTTC. Translating it yields CASRLGRAYEQYF. V and J are TRBV12-3 or TRBV12-4 and TRBJ2-7, with D possibly being TRBD1 (5 bases). This CDR3 region has 13 residues.